The source of this TCR beta chain is a study of CD8+CD57+ T cells in acquired aplastic anemia. The authors sequenced patients whose flow cytometry had shown CD8+CD57+ cell expansion. Therapy had not been given to patients before blood sampling. Germline V gene sequence: CDR1 LNHDA, CDR2 SQIVND (reference sequence). J gave up 4 bases and V 4 bases, and 10 bases lay outside the gene matches. The CDR3 covers 17 residues. This clonotype was detected only once. TCR beta VDJ and CDR3 profiling used genomic DNA as template. TCRdb itself ran the reads through MiXCR, one entry per CDR3 protein. The sample carries a few hundred thousand distinct CDR3 sequences, almost 50% recorded once.

Sequencing was carried out using sorted CD4+, CD8+, or CD8+CD57+ T cells (not recorded which) from PBMCs. V and J are TRBV19 and TRBJ2-7; TRBD2 aligns across 13 bases. The TCR comes from a human donor with aplastic anemia. The DNA for the CDR3 is TGTGCCAGTAGTACAAGGACTAGCGGGGGACTTAAATACGAGCAGTACTTC. Protein product: CASSTRTSGGLKYEQYF.